This TCR beta chain comes out of a study of blood T cell repertoires in COVID-19. Study context: Both acute and convalescent COVID-19 samples were obtained from the United States, Italy and Spain. T cells, B-cell-depleted T cells, or PBMCs provided the cDNA or gDNA that served as material.

This CDR3 contains 16 residues. The germline V gene encodes CDR1 GTSNPN and CDR2 SVGIG (reference sequence). V lost 0 bases and J lost 3; bases outside the gene matches: 7. Original processing notes: From reference gene primer amplification, estimates of nucleated cell counts were derived. Measured with immunoSEQ multiplex PCR; TCRdb has only the in-frame clones, and not every one. The DNA was the basis for D and trimming; V, J and clone size are from that table. The sample lists 85,000 to 90,000 clones, about 87% occurring once. This sequence originates from a human donor in a cohort sampled during active COVID-19. This chain connects TRBV30 to TRBJ2-3; 9 positions agree with TRBD2. The material sequenced was peripheral blood. CDR3 loop: CAWSVGLAGSTDTQYF. The CDR3 nucleotides read TGTGCCTGGAGTGTGGGGCTAGCGGGAAGTACAGATACGCAGTATTTT.